This TCR beta chain appears in the sequencing data of a study of T-cell reconstitution after alpha-beta-depleted transplantation in children. Findings and limits, study-wide: Approximately two months post-transplant, alpha-beta T cells reportedly originated from several hundred expanded graft clones. Diversity and T-cell counts at one year after transplant derived mostly from new T cells. Some patients' high day-60 TCRbeta diversity was attributed to recipient cells surviving conditioning.

A TCRbeta library incorporating unique molecular identifiers was prepared. Using its own MiXCR run on the PCR reads, TCRdb lists one record per CDR3 protein. The data hold hundreds of thousands of distinct CDR3 sequences, with roughly 13% observed a single time. A word on this clonotype: Its matching antigen is unknown.

V lost 2 bases, J lost 6 bases, and 5 bases stayed unmatched. This CDR3 has 14 amino acids. Per the germline V gene, CDR1 is MDHEN and CDR2 is SYDVKM. This clonotype was obtained from a male patient between 5 and 17 years old who had a stem cell transplant for acute myeloid leukemia, so the T cells may come from the graft donor. Sample: PBMCs, mostly from graft donor cells, taken 360 days after TCRalphabeta/CD19-depleted stem cell transplant. V usage is TRBV28 and J usage is TRBJ2-7; 9 positions agree with TRBD1. DNA for the CDR3: TGTGCCAGCAGTTTAGCGGGACAGGGCTTCGAGCAGTACTTC. It yields the protein CASSLAGQGFEQYF.